The clone carrying this TCR beta chain showed up just a few times. As yet, its antigen is unknown. This sample was taken from a study of vaccination and CD4 T cells after COVID-19. There are 13 residues in the CDR3. Germline CDR1 reads SGHAT; CDR2 reads FQDESV (reference sequence). Deletions cut 5 bases from V and 5 bases from J, with 9 bases between. Treatment here: roughly 11-day PBMC culture with coronavirus spike peptide pools or control peptides (ViraFEST assay). ViraFEST used peptide pools to expand antigen-specific T cells before TCR sequencing. Researchers used the Oncomine TCR Beta short-read assay to sequence DNA from cultured CD4+ T cells. TCRdb used MiXCR to reprocess the PCR reads, holding one entry per CDR3 protein. The table shows approximately 20,000 distinct CDR3 sequences, with less than 80% occurring only once.

The chain carries TRBV11-1 and TRBJ2-2; D perhaps matches TRBD1 (5 bases). Sequencing used CD4+ T cells from blood, cultured in vitro, obtained before SARS-CoV-2 vaccination. This TCR was sampled from a human donor who received a COVID-19 vaccine. The CDR3 here is CASSPTATGELFF. CDR3 DNA sequence: TGTGCCAGCAGCCCGACAGCAACCGGGGAGCTGTTTTTT.